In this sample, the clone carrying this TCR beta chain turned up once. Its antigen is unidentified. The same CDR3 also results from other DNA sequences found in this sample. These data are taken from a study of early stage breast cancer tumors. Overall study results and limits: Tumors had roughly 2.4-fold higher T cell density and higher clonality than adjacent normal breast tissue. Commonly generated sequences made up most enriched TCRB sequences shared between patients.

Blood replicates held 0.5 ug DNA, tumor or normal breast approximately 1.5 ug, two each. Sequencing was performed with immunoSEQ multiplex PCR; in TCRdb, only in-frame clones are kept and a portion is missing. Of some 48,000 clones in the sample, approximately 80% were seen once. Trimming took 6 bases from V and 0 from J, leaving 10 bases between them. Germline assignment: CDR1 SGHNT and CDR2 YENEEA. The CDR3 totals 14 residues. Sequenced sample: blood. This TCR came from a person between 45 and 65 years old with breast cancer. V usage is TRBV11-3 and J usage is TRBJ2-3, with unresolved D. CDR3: CASSLGGSTDTQYF. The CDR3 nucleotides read TGTGCCAGCAGTTTGGGCGGAAGCACAGATACGCAGTATTTT.